These T cell receptor beta chains were read from a single sample in a study of T cells in Graves' hyperthyroidism and ophthalmopathy. Via MiXCR, TCRdb re-called the multiplex PCR reads, giving one row per CDR3 protein. The sample lists nearly 250,000 distinct CDR3 sequences, about a sixth occurring once. The sequenced sample was blood. These receptors were taken from a woman aged 18-29 years with Graves' ophthalmopathy. The CDR3 runs from the conserved cysteine through the conserved F or W. The D gene is left open where the match is weak. Clone size is given for some rows only: seen once, a few or many times, or a class if the clone is expanded.

clone_size j_call v_call d_call cdr3_aa
many TRBJ1-1 TRBV5-1 NA CASSFETGSNTEAFF
many TRBJ2-5 TRBV7-9 NA CASRRTGFLQETQYF
many TRBJ2-7 TRBV3-1 TRBD2 CASSPHSGTSGYEQYF
few TRBJ2-5 TRBV6-1 TRBD1 CASSELGSDRGIDYF
few TRBJ1-2 TRBV25-1 TRBD1 CASSEYIVRTGEPYGYTF
many TRBJ2-5 TRBV11-3 NA CASSLGSGTAETQYF
NA TRBJ2-7 TRBV29-1 TRBD2 CSVCLIGTSRYEQYF
many TRBJ2-2 TRBV12-3/TRBV12-4 TRBD2 CASSRSPGLARLRTGELFF
few TRBJ2-7 TRBV6-1 NA CASRTGGESEQYF
many TRBJ2-7 TRBV19 TRBD2 CASSIRTSPYEQYF
many TRBJ1-4 TRBV4-1 TRBD1 CASSQEGRTGFEKLFF
many TRBJ1-4 TRBV28 NA CASSFGATNEKLFF
many TRBJ2-1 TRBV4-2 TRBD2 CASSQDGAGGNEQFF
many TRBJ1-1 TRBV7-9 NA CASSLGGGLTEAFF
many TRBJ1-1 TRBV2 TRBD1 CASSEFTTGVTEAFF
NA TRBJ2-1 TRBV4-2 NA CASSQDLLGGSYNEQFF
many TRBJ2-3 TRBV12-5 NA CASGLGDRTDTQYF
many TRBJ2-7 TRBV2 NA CASTPDYYEQYF
NA TRBJ2-2 TRBV7-9 NA CASSSRGGAGTGELFF
NA TRBJ2-3 TRBV5-8 TRBD2 CASSWAGTSGRDTQYF
many TRBJ1-2 TRBV24-1 NA CATSDLGDGYTF
NA TRBJ1-1 TRBV12-3/TRBV12-4 NA CASSFWGVVNTEAFF
many TRBJ2-6 TRBV7-9 NA CASSSYSDAVSGANVLTF
NA TRBJ2-5 TRBV5-6 NA CASSLGGLQEETQYF
many TRBJ1-1 TRBV7-3 TRBD1 CASSSSGGTEAFF
many TRBJ1-2 TRBV6-2/TRBV6-3 TRBD1 CASGGQGSNTF
many TRBJ2-1 TRBV12-3/TRBV12-4 TRBD2 CASSTVTSGRSRNEQFF
once TRBJ2-7 TRBV28 NA CASSLAATHEQYF
many TRBJ2-3 TRBV28 NA CASSLDVDTQYF
many TRBJ1-1 TRBV10-3 NA CAISRSGMEVEAFF
many TRBJ2-2 TRBV6-4 NA CASSRIPSGVNTGELFF
many TRBJ2-1 TRBV2 NA CASSLNSGGYNEQFF
many TRBJ2-7 TRBV3-1 TRBD1 CASSSRDRSSYEQYF
many TRBJ1-1 TRBV3-1 TRBD1 CASSQTISGQGGGKAFF
many TRBJ2-2 TRBV7-2 TRBD2 CASSSRAGVAGELFF
many TRBJ1-1 TRBV29-1 NA CSVDQDLGTEAFF
NA TRBJ2-2 TRBV2 TRBD2 CASARTSGGPGELFF
many TRBJ2-1 TRBV11-3 NA CASSLGKVEQFF
many TRBJ1-6 TRBV28 NA CASSPAGPVWVYNSPLHF
once TRBJ2-4 TRBV12-3/TRBV12-4 TRBD2 CASSLLAGGRAKNIQYF
few TRBJ1-6 TRBV20-1 TRBD1 CSAGQADSPLHF
many TRBJ2-7 TRBV12-3/TRBV12-4 TRBD1 CASSLGGQGVNEQYF
many TRBJ1-1 TRBV20-1 NA CSASSSNTEAFF
many TRBJ1-6 TRBV27 TRBD1 CASTGTGGHNSPLHF
NA TRBJ2-5 TRBV3-1 NA CASSQGQTGFQETQYF
NA TRBJ2-1 TRBV30 TRBD2 CAWSDPSGRYNEQFF
few TRBJ1-4 TRBV13 NA CASSLRAGPSEKLFF
many TRBJ1-2 TRBV20-1 NA CSAMKGPSLANYGYTF
many TRBJ1-6 TRBV10-2 TRBD1 CASSEATGENSPLHF
few TRBJ2-1 TRBV19 NA CASSPDSFPWNEQFF